What follows are 11 T cell receptor beta chains derived from one specimen sequenced in a study of cytomegalovirus exposure and HLA in healthy donors. Clones were sequenced by immunoSEQ multiplex PCR, and TCRdb holds only the in-frame ones, with some missing. The data contain approximately 76,000 clones, nearly 95% of them singletons. Sequencing was performed on PBMCs. These receptors were taken from a woman younger than 30 in good health and CMV-seronegative.

The chain carries TRBV6-1 and TRBJ2-1, with TRBD2 as a possible D gene (7 bases). Germline-derived CDR1 and CDR2 are MNHNS and SASEGT. The CDR3 sequence is 11 residues long. V was shortened by 3 bases and J by 12 bases, with 9 bases between the two germline ends. As DNA, the CDR3 is TGTGCCAGCAGTGAGCGGGGGCCGCAGTTCTTC. This translates into CASSERGPQFF.

The chain combines TRBV5-1 with TRBJ2-7; 11 nucleotides match TRBD1. V lost 2 bases and J lost 6; bases outside the gene matches: 7. This CDR3 is built from 15 residues. Looked up from germline, CDR1 is SGHRS and CDR2 is YFSETQ. The CDR3 is CASSFLGQGVSEQYF. The CDR3 nucleotides read TGCGCCAGCAGCTTTCTGGGACAGGGGGTCTCCGAGCAGTACTTC.

The CDR3 protein is CASSYRTISTGSEAFF. In nucleotides, the CDR3 is TGTGCCAGCAGTTACCGCACCATATCCACAGGGTCGGAAGCTTTCTTT. The chain is built from TRBV6-5 and TRBJ1-1; D might be TRBD1 (6 bases). The CDR3 length is 16 residues. Trimming left V 2 bases short and J 8 bases short, with 21 bases between. Germline V gene data show CDR1 as MNHEY and CDR2 as SVGAGI.

The chain carries TRBV6-6 and TRBJ1-2, with D uncertain. From germline, CDR1 is MNHNY and CDR2 SVGAGI (reference sequence). Trimming stripped 6 bases from V and 2 bases from J, with 13 bases between. The length of the CDR3 is 14 residues. The CDR3 region is CASSDVGGNYGYTF. CDR3 bases: TGTGCCAGCAGCGACGTAGGAGGGAACTATGGCTACACCTTC.

The rearrangement links TRBV7-2 to TRBJ2-5; 8 bases line up with TRBD1. Trimming removed 1 base from V and 3 bases from J; junction bases left unmatched: 7. CDR1 SGHTA and CDR2 FQGNSA come from the germline V gene. The CDR3 has 16 residues. CDR3: CASSLGWTGKKETQYF. DNA for the CDR3: TGTGCCAGCAGCTTAGGTTGGACAGGGAAGAAAGAGACCCAGTACTTC. Complete variable domain (other parts from reference TRBV7-2 and TRBJ2-5): GAGVSQSPSNKVTEKGKDVELRCDPISGHTALYWYRQSLGQGLEFLIYFQGNSAPDKSGLPSDRFSAERTGGSVSTLTIQRTQQEDSAVYLCASSLGWTGKKETQYFGPGTRLLVL.

This chain uses TRBV4-1 with TRBJ2-1; 8 positions match TRBD2. Germline V gives CDR1 MGHRA, CDR2 YSYEKL. Trimming cost V 1 base and J 4 bases; bases outside gene matches: 6. The CDR3 length is 16 residues. In nucleotides, the CDR3 is TGCGCCAGCAGCCAAGTGTCCGGGACTAGGTACAATGAGCAGTTCTTC. Translating it yields CASSQVSGTRYNEQFF.

The rearrangement links TRBV19 to TRBJ2-4; 9 positions match TRBD2. Trimming at V came to 6 bases and at J to 8 bases, leaving 5 bases not matched to a gene. This CDR3 comprises 13 residues. Germline-derived CDR1 and CDR2 are LNHDA and SQIVND (reference sequence). The CDR3 sequence: CASRRGGDDIQYF. DNA of the CDR3: TGTGCCAGTAGGCGGGGGGGCGACGACATTCAGTACTTC.

This chain uses TRBV11-2 with TRBJ2-2, with 7 bases that match TRBD2. The CDR3 has 15 residues. The V gene end was trimmed by 2 bases and the J gene end by 5 bases; junction bases not matched to a gene: 5. Per the germline V gene, CDR1 is SGHAT and CDR2 is FQNNGV. The CDR3 loop is CASSLWGRGTGELFF. DNA for the CDR3: TGTGCCAGCAGCTTATGGGGGAGGGGTACCGGGGAGCTGTTTTTT.

V usage is TRBV9 and J usage is TRBJ2-3; D might be TRBD2 (8 bases). V was pared by 3 bases and J by 8 bases, with 13 bases between. The CDR3 is made up of 13 amino acids. Germline CDR1 and CDR2: SGDLS and YYNGEE. In nucleotides, the CDR3 is TGTGCCAGCAGCGAGGGGGCGGGGGGTACGCAGTATTTT. As protein: CASSEGAGGTQYF.

The rearrangement links TRBV25-1 to TRBJ1-3; D is uncertain. Germline V gene sequence: CDR1 MGHDK, CDR2 SYGVNS. Trimming shortened V by 8 bases and J by 4 bases, and 9 bases separated the two germline ends. This CDR3 comprises 12 residues. The CDR3 sequence is CASRDIGNTIYF. CDR3 DNA: TGTGCCAGCCGAGACATCGGAAACACCATATATTTT. The full variable domain, with the rest looked up from reference TRBV25-1 and TRBJ1-3, is EADIYQTPRYLVIGTGKKITLECSQTMGHDKMYWYQQDPGMELHLIHYSYGVNSTEKGDLSSESTVSRIRTEHFPLTLESARPSHTSQYLCASRDIGNTIYFGEGSWLTVV.

The V gene is TRBV6-5, the J gene TRBJ2-7; D is unclear. Germline V lookup: CDR1 MNHEY, CDR2 SVGAGI. The CDR3 contains 14 residues. V lost 0 bases and J lost 3, with 9 bases in between. Written as DNA, the CDR3 is TGTGCCAGCAGTTACTCCTCGCCCGGCTACGAGCAGTACTTC. This translates into CASSYSSPGYEQYF.